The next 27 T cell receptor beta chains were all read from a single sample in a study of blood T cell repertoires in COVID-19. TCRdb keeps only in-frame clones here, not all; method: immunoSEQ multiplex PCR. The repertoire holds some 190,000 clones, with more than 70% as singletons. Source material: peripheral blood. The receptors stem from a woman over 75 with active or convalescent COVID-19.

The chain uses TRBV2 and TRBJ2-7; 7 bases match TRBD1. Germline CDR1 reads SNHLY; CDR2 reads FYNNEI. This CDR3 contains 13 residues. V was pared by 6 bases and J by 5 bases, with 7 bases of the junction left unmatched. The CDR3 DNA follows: TGTGCCAGCAGAAGGGGGCAGGAAAACGAGCAGTACTTC. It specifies CASRRGQENEQYF.

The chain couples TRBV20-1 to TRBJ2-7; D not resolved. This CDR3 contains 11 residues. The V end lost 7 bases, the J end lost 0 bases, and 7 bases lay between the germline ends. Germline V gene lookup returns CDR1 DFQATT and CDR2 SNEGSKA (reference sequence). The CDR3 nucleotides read TGCAGTGTCCGGAGCTCCTACGAGCAGTACTTC. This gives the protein CSVRSSYEQYF.

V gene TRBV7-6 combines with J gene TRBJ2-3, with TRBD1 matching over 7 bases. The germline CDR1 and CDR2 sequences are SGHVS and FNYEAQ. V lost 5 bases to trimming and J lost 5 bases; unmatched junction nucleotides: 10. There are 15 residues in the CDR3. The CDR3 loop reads CASSEDRIRGDTQYF. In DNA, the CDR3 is TGTGCCAGCAGCGAGGACAGGATACGTGGAGATACGCAGTATTTT. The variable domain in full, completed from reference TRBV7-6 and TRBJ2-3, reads GAGVSQSPRYKVTKRGQDVALRCDPISGHVSLYWYRQALGQGPEFLTYFNYEAQQDKSGLPNDRFSAERPEGSISTLTIQRTEQRDSAMYRCASSEDRIRGDTQYFGPGTRLTVL.

The CDR3 DNA follows: TGTGCCAGCAGTGAAGGCGGGAGCAATCAGCCCCAGCATTTT. Translation: CASSEGGSNQPQHF. This chain links TRBV28 with TRBJ1-5; D remains ambiguous. CDR1 is MDHEN and CDR2 is SYDVKM in the germline V gene. CDR3 length equals 14 residues. V lost 5 bases and J lost 1, with 9 bases in between.

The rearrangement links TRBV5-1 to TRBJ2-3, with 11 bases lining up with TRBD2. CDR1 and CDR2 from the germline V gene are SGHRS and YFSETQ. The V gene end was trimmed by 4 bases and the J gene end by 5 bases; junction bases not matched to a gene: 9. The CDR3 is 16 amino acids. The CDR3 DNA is TGCGCCAGCAGCGTACCACTAGCGGGAGAAAGAGATACGCAGTATTTT. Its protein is CASSVPLAGERDTQYF.

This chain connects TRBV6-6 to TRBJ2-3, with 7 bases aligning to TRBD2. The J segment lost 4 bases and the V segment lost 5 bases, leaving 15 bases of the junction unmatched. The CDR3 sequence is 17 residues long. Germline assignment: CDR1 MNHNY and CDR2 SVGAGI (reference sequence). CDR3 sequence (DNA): TGTGCCAGCAGTCCCCGACGTAGGACTAGACAACCAGATACGCAGTATTTT. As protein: CASSPRRRTRQPDTQYF.

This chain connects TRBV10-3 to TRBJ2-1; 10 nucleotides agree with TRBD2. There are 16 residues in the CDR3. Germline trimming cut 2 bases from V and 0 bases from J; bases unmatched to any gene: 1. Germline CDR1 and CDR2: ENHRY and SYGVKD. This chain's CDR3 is CAISEASGSSYNEQFF. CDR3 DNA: TGTGCCATCAGTGAGGCTAGCGGGAGCTCCTACAATGAGCAGTTCTTC.

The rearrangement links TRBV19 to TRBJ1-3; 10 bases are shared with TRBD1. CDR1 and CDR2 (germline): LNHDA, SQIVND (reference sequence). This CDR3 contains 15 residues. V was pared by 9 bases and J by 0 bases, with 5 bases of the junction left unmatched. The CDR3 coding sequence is TGTGCCAGCCGGGACAGGGGACGCTCTGGAAACACCATATATTTT. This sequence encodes CASRDRGRSGNTIYF.

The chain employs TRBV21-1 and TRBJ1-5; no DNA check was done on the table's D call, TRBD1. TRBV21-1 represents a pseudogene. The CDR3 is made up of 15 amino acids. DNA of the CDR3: TGTGCCAGCAGCTCTCCCAGGGCTGGCAATCAGCCCCAGCATTTT. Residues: CASSSPRAGNQPQHF.

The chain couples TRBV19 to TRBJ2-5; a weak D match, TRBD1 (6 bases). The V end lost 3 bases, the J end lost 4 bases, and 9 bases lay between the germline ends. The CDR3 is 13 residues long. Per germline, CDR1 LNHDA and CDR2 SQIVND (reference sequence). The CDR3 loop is CASSINRVETQYF. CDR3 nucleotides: TGTGCCAGTAGTATTAACAGGGTAGAGACCCAGTACTTC.

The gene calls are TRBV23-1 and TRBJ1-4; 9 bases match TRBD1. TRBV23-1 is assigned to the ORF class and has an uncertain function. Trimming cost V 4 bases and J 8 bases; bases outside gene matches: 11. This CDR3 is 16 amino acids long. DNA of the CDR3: TGCGCCAGCAGTCCCTCGATGGGACAGGGAGAGGAAAAACTGTTTTTT. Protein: CASSPSMGQGEEKLFF.

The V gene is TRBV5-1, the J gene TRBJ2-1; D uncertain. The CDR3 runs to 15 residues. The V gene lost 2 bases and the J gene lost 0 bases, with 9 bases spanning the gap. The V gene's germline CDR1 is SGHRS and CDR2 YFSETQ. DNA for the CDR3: TGCGCCAGCAGCTTCCAGGCAAACTCCTACAATGAGCAGTTCTTC. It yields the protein CASSFQANSYNEQFF.

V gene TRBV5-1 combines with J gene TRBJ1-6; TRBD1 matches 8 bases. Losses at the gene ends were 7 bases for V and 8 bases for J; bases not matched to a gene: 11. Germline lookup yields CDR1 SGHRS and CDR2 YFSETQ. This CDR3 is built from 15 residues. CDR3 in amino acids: CASRISGGEDSPLHF. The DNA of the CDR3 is TGCGCCAGCCGAATTTCAGGGGGCGAGGATTCACCCCTCCACTTT.

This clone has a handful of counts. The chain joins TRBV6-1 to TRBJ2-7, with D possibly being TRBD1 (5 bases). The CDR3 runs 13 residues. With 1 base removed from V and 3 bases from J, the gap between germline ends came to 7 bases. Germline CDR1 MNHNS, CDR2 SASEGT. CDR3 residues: CASSEEGIYEQYF. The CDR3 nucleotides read TGTGCCAGCAGTGAAGAGGGGATCTACGAGCAGTACTTC.

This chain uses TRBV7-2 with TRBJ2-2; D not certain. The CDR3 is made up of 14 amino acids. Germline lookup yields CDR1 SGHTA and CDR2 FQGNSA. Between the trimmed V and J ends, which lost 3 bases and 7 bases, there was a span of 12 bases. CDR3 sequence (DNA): TGTGCCAGCAGCTTTTTAGTTTCTAGCGGGGAGCTGTTTTTT. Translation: CASSFLVSSGELFF.

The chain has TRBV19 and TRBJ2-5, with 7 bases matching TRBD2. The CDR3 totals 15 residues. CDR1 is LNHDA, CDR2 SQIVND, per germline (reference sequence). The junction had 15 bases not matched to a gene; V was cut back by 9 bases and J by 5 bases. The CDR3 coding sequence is TGTGCCAGCCAAGGATGGGGGAGGGCCCGGGAGACCCAGTACTTC. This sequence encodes CASQGWGRARETQYF.

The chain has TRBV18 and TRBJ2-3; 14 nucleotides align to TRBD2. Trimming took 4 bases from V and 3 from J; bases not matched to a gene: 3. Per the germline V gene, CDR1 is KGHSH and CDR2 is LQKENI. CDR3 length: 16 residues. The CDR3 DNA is TGTGCCAGCTCACAGGGACTAGCGGGAGTAACAGATACGCAGTATTTT. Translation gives CASSQGLAGVTDTQYF.

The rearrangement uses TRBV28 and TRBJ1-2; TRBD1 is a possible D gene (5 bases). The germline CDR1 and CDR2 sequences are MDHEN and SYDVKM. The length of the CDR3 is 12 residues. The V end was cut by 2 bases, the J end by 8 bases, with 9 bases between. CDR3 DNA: TGTGCCAGCAGTTTACCAGGGCGAGGCTACACCTTC. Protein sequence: CASSLPGRGYTF.

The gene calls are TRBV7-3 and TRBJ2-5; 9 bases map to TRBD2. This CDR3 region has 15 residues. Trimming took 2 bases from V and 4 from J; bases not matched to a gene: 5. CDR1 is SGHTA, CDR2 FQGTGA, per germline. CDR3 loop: CASSLGPAGGETQYF. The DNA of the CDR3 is TGTGCCAGCAGCTTAGGTCCAGCGGGAGGAGAGACCCAGTACTTC. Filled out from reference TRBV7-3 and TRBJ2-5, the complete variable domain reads GAGVSQTPSNKVTEKGKYVELRCDPISGHTALYWYRQSLGQGPEFLIYFQGTGAADDSGLPNDRFFAVRPEGSVSTLKIQRTERGDSAVYLCASSLGPAGGETQYFGPGTRLLVL.

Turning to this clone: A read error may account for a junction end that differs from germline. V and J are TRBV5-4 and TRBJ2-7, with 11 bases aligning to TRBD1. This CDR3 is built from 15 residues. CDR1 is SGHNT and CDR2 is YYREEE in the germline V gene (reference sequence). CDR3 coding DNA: TGTGCCAGCAGCTTGGGTCTCGGACAGGGGGCCGGTACGTGCTTC. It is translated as CASSLGLGQGAGTCF.

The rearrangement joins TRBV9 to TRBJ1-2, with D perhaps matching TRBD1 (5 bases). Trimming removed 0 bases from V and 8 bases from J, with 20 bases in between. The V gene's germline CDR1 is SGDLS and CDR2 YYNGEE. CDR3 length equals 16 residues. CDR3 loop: CASSVVPGTTGGGYTF. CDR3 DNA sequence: TGTGCCAGCAGCGTAGTGCCGGGTACAACCGGGGGGGGCTACACCTTC.

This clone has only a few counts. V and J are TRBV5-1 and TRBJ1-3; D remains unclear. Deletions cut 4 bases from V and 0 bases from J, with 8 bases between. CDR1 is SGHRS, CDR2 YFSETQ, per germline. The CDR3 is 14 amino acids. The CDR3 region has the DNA TGCGCCAGCAGCCCCCCCAACTCTGGAAACACCATATATTTT. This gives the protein CASSPPNSGNTIYF.

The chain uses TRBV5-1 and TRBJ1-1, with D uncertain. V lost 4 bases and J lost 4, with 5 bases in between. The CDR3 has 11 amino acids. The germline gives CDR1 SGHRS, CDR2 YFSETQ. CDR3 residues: CASSISTEAFF. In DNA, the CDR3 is TGCGCCAGCAGCATCTCCACTGAAGCTTTCTTT.

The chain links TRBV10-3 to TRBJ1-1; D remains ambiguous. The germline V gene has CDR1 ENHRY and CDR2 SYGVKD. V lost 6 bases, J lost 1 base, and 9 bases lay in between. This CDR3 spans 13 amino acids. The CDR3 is CAISPSGNTEAFF. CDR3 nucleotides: TGTGCCATCAGCCCGTCAGGGAACACTGAAGCTTTCTTT.

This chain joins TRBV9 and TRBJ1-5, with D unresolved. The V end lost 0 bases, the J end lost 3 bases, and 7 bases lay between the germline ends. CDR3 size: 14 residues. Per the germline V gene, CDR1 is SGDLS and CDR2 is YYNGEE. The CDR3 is CASSVDGNNQPQHF. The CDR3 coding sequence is TGTGCCAGCAGCGTAGACGGGAACAATCAGCCCCAGCATTTT.

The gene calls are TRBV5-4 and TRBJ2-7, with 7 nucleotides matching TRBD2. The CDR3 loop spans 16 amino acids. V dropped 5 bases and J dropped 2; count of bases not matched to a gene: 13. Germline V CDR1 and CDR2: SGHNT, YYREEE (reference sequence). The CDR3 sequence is CASRPAGHEGTYEQYF. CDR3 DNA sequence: TGTGCCAGCAGACCAGCGGGGCACGAGGGTACCTACGAGCAGTACTTC. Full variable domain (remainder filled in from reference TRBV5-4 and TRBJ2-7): ETGVTQSPTHLIKTRGQQVTLRCSSQSGHNTVSWYQQALGQGPQFIFQYYREEENGRGNFPPRFSGLQFPNYSSELNVNALELDDSALYLCASRPAGHEGTYEQYFGPGTRLTVT.

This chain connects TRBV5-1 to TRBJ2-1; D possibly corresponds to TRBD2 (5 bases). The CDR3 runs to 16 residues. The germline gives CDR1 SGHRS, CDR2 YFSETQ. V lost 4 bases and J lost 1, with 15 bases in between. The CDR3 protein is CASSLPWRASYNEQFF. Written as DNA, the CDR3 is TGCGCCAGCAGCCTCCCGTGGCGGGCTTCCTACAATGAGCAGTTCTTC.